This T cell receptor beta chain was captured in a study of T-cell reconstitution after alpha-beta-depleted transplantation in children. Unique molecular identifiers were used to barcode this TCRbeta library. In TCRdb, the PCR reads were re-called with MiXCR into one record per CDR3 protein. The data contain hundreds of thousands of distinct CDR3 sequences, roughly 9.1% of them singletons. The germline V and J ends were trimmed by 8 bases and 0 bases, with 10 bases remaining between them. CDR3 length equals 13 residues. The sequencing here drew on PBMCs, mostly from graft donor cells, taken 360 days after TCRalphabeta/CD19-depleted stem cell transplant. This rearrangement joins TRBV12-3 or TRBV12-4 to TRBJ1-2; TRBD1 might be the D (5 bases). The sequence derives from a male patient aged 2 to 10 who had a stem cell transplant for acute myeloid leukemia, so the T cells may come from the graft donor. The CDR3 DNA reads as TGTGCCAGCCGAAGGGGCTCTAACTATGGCTACACCTTC. The encoded protein is CASRRGSNYGYTF.